This is a list of T cell receptor beta chains from one sample in a study of CD8 T cell repertoires and HIV-1 epitope variants. The data were produced by immunoSEQ multiplex PCR, yet TCRdb's version contains in-frame clones alone and is incomplete. The sample carries approximately 4,600 clones, 67% recorded once. No antigens are known for them. Sequencing input: cultured CD8+ T cells derived from PBMCs. All receptors come from a male donor with HIV. Both conserved end residues are part of each CDR3. D genes are given only for firm matches. Some rows mark clone size as missing; the rest say once, few, many or name a class of expanded clone.

j_call,clone_size,d_call,v_call,cdr3_aa,cdr3_nt
TRBJ2-3,NA,TRBD2,TRBV5-1,CASSLALAGSADTQYF,TGCGCCAGCAGCTTGGCACTAGCGGGATCGGCAGATACGCAGTATTTT
TRBJ2-5,NA,TRBD2,TRBV6-1,CASSEWASGAEQETQYF,TGTGCCAGCAGTGAATGGGCTAGCGGGGCTGAACAAGAGACCCAGTACTTC
TRBJ2-1,NA,TRBD2,TRBV7-9,CASIRAGGLYNEQFF,TGTGCCAGCATCCGAGCGGGAGGGCTATACAATGAGCAGTTCTTC
TRBJ2-7,medium-sized,NA,TRBV5-6,CASSRWGGKEKANEQYF,TGTGCCAGCAGCCGGTGGGGCGGTAAGGAGAAGGCGAACGAGCAGTACTTC
TRBJ2-1,NA,TRBD2,TRBV9,CASSAGAGWNEQFF,TGTGCCAGCAGCGCCGGAGCGGGGTGGAATGAGCAGTTCTTC
TRBJ2-7,NA,NA,TRBV11-2,CASSASYEQYF,TGTGCCAGCAGCGCTTCCTACGAGCAGTACTTC
TRBJ1-5,once,TRBD1,TRBV5-5,CASSFQGADQPQHF,TGTGCCAGCAGCTTCCAGGGGGCTGATCAGCCCCAGCATTTT
TRBJ2-1,NA,TRBD2,TRBV10-3,CAIRDSAGGGNEQFF,TGTGCCATCCGGGACTCAGCGGGGGGGGGCAATGAGCAGTTCTTC
TRBJ1-2,NA,TRBD1,TRBV7-2,CASSFRRDRGRTNYGYTF,TGTGCCAGCAGCTTCCGCCGGGACAGGGGACGGACTAACTATGGCTACACCTTC
TRBJ1-1,NA,NA,TRBV6-1,CASSEVQGSEAFF,TGTGCCAGCAGTGAAGTACAGGGCAGTGAAGCTTTCTTT
TRBJ2-2,few,TRBD1,TRBV6-5,CASSLTGGRSGELFF,TGTGCCAGCAGTTTGACAGGGGGCAGGAGCGGGGAGCTGTTTTTT
TRBJ2-7,few,TRBD1,TRBV9,CASSGDRAYEQYF,TGTGCCAGCAGCGGGGACAGAGCCTACGAGCAGTACTTC
TRBJ2-1,NA,TRBD2,TRBV6-1,CASAGLADVYNEQFF,TGTGCCAGCGCCGGACTAGCGGACGTCTACAATGAGCAGTTCTTC
TRBJ2-7,NA,NA,TRBV4-3,CASSQDGGDHEQYF,TGCGCCAGCAGCCAAGATGGAGGGGACCACGAGCAGTACTTC
TRBJ2-2,NA,NA,TRBV7-8,CASTLNTGELFF,TGTGCCTCGACCCTGAACACCGGGGAGCTGTTTTTT
TRBJ2-4,once,TRBD2,TRBV7-2,CASSLPGLAGSGNIQYF,TGTGCCAGCAGCTTGCCGGGACTAGCGGGATCGGGGAACATTCAGTACTTC
TRBJ2-7,NA,TRBD1,TRBV5-6,CASSVVRDRVNEQYF,TGTGCCAGCAGCGTCGTCCGGGACAGGGTCAACGAGCAGTACTTC
TRBJ1-5,few,NA,TRBV7-2,CASSLRPNQPQHF,TGTGCCAGCAGCTTACGGCCTAATCAGCCCCAGCATTTT
TRBJ2-5,NA,TRBD1,TRBV15,CATSRGTDRGGETQYF,TGTGCCACCAGCAGAGGGACGGACAGGGGAGGAGAGACCCAGTACTTC
TRBJ1-5,NA,NA,TRBV6-5,CASSRTAENNQPQHF,TGTGCCAGCAGTCGGACAGCGGAGAACAATCAGCCCCAGCATTTT
TRBJ1-3,NA,TRBD1,TRBV27,CASSQTGTAGNTIYF,TGTGCCAGCAGTCAAACCGGGACAGCTGGAAACACCATATATTTT
TRBJ2-1,NA,NA,TRBV27,CASSFPAGAGYNEQFF,TGTGCCAGCAGTTTCCCTGCGGGGGCCGGGTACAATGAGCAGTTCTTC
TRBJ2-7,NA,NA,TRBV14,CASSQESTGTYEQYF,TGTGCCAGCAGCCAAGAATCTACGGGAACCTACGAGCAGTACTTC
TRBJ2-1,once,TRBD2,TRBV6-5,CASSRGLAGPTEQFF,TGTGCCAGCAGTCGGGGACTAGCGGGACCCACTGAGCAGTTCTTC
TRBJ1-5,NA,NA,TRBV7-2,CASSLERDQPQHF,TGTGCCAGCAGCTTGGAGAGGGATCAGCCCCAGCATTTT
TRBJ1-2,NA,TRBD1,TRBV5-6,CASSPTGRAQGYGYTF,TGTGCCAGCAGCCCGACCGGACGGGCACAGGGGTATGGCTACACCTTC
TRBJ2-1,NA,NA,TRBV27,CASSLDGEFYNEQFF,TGTGCCAGCAGTTTGGACGGGGAATTCTACAATGAGCAGTTCTTC
TRBJ2-7,NA,TRBD1,TRBV11-2,CASSDGTGSHEQYF,TGTGCCAGCAGCGACGGGACAGGGTCGCACGAGCAGTACTTC
TRBJ2-1,NA,NA,TRBV2,CASIDNEQFF,TGTGCCAGCATCGACAATGAGCAGTTCTTC
TRBJ1-3,NA,NA,TRBV4-1,CASSPEGSGNTIYF,TGCGCCAGCAGCCCAGAGGGGTCTGGAAACACCATATATTTT
TRBJ2-7,NA,NA,TRBV30,CAWSVVGYEQYF,TGTGCCTGGAGTGTGGTAGGCTACGAGCAGTACTTC
TRBJ2-1,NA,TRBD1,TRBV9,CASSVVGGGQGSYNEQFF,TGTGCCAGCAGCGTAGTAGGTGGGGGACAGGGATCTTACAATGAGCAGTTCTTC
TRBJ1-6,NA,NA,TRBV6-5,CASSYDGSYNSPLHF,TGTGCCAGCAGTTACGACGGCAGCTATAATTCACCCCTCCACTTT
TRBJ1-6,NA,TRBD1,TRBV11-2,CASSRTGVNSPLHF,TGTGCCAGCAGCCGGACAGGGGTTAATTCACCCCTCCACTTT
TRBJ2-7,NA,NA,TRBV6-5,CASSYGASYEQYF,TGTGCCAGCAGTTACGGGGCCTCCTACGAGCAGTACTTC
TRBJ2-7,NA,NA,TRBV7-9,CASSLGGDSRIYEQYF,TGTGCCAGCAGCTTAGGAGGCGACAGCCGGATCTACGAGCAGTACTTC
TRBJ2-7,NA,TRBD2,TRBV13,CASSFQRGTYEQYF,TGTGCCAGCAGCTTCCAGCGGGGGACCTACGAGCAGTACTTC
TRBJ2-5,NA,TRBD2,TRBV4-3,CASSQDLSSGETQYF,TGCGCCAGCAGCCAAGATCTTTCTAGCGGAGAGACCCAGTACTTC
TRBJ2-7,NA,NA,TRBV27,CASSLQAGSSYEQYF,TGTGCCAGCAGTTTACAAGCCGGTAGCTCCTACGAGCAGTACTTC
TRBJ2-1,NA,NA,TRBV7-1,CASSLAGQGSYNEQFF,TGTGCCAGCAGCTTAGCGGGACAGGGCTCCTACAATGAGCAGTTCTTC
TRBJ1-4,medium-sized,NA,TRBV15,CATSRDRGGEKLFF,TGTGCCACCAGCAGAGACAGGGGTGGGGAAAAACTGTTTTTT
TRBJ2-1,NA,NA,TRBV5-1,CASSLNRGTNEQFF,TGCGCCAGCAGCTTGAACCGGGGTACCAATGAGCAGTTCTTC
TRBJ2-7,few,TRBD1,TRBV10-2,CASSEGQGAYEQYF,TGCGCCAGCAGTGAGGGACAGGGGGCTTACGAGCAGTACTTC
TRBJ2-5,NA,NA,TRBV6-1,CASRPPLGIQETQYF,TGTGCCAGCAGGCCGCCCCTGGGAATTCAAGAGACCCAGTACTTC
TRBJ2-1,NA,NA,TRBV7-9,CASRSGLDGEQFF,TGTGCCAGCAGGTCAGGGCTCGACGGAGAGCAGTTCTTC